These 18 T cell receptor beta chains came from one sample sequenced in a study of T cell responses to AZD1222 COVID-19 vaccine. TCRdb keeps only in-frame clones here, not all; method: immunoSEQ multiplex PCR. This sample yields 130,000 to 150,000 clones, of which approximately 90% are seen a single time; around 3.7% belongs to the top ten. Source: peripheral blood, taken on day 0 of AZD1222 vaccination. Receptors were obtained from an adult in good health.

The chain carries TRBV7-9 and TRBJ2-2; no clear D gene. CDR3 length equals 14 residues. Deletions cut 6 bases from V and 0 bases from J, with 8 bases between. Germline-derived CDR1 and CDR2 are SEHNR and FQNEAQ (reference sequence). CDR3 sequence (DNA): TGTGCCAGCAGAGTGGCCGCGAACACCGGGGAGCTGTTTTTT. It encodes CASRVAANTGELFF.

The CDR3 DNA sequence: TGCGCCAGCAGCTTGGGAACGGGAGGGCCTCCCGGAAACATTCAGTACTTC. It codes for CASSLGTGGPPGNIQYF. This chain uses TRBV5-1 with TRBJ2-4; 8 bases fit TRBD2. This CDR3 is built from 17 residues. V trimming: 0 bases; J trimming: 6 bases; junction bases outside the gene matches: 11. The germline gives CDR1 SGHRS, CDR2 YFSETQ.

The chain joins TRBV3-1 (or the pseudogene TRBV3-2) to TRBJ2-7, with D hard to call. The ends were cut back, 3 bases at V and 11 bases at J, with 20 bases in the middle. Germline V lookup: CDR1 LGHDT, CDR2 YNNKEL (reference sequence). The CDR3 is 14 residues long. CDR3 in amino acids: CASSHDRPSAREYF. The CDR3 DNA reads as TGTGCCAGCAGCCATGACCGACCCTCTGCAAGGGAGTACTTC.

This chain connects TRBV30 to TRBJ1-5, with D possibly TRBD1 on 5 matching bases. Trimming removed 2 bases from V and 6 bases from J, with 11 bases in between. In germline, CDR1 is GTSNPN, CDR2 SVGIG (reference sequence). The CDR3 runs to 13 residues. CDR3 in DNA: TGTGCCTGGAGTTTAGGGGTGGGTCAGCCCCAGCATTTT. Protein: CAWSLGVGQPQHF. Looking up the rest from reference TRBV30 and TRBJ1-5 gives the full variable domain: SQTIHQWPATLVQPVGSPLSLECTVEGTSNPNLYWYRQAAGRGLQLLFYSVGIGQISSEVPQNLSASRPQDRQFILSSKKLLLSDSGFYLCAWSLGVGQPQHFGDGTRLSIL.

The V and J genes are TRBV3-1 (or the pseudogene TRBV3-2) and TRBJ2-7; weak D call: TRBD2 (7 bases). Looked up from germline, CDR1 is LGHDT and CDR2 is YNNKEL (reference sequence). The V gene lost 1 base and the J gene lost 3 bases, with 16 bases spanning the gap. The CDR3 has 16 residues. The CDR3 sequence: CASSQGSGGADYEQYF. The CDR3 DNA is TGTGCCAGCAGCCAAGGATCGGGGGGCGCAGACTACGAGCAGTACTTC.

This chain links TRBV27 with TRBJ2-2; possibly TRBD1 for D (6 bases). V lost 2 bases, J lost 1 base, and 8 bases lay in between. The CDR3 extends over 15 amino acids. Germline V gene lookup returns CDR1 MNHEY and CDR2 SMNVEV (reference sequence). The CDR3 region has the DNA TGTGCCAGCAGTTTAGGACAGATGAACACCGGGGAGCTGTTTTTT. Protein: CASSLGQMNTGELFF.

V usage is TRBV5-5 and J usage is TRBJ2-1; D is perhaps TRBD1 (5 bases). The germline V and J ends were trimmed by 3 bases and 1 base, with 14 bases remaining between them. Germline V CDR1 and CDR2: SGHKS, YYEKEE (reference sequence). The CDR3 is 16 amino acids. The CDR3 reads CASSSGLRRSYNEQFF. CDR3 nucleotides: TGTGCCAGCAGCTCAGGGCTCCGAAGGTCCTACAATGAGCAGTTCTTC.

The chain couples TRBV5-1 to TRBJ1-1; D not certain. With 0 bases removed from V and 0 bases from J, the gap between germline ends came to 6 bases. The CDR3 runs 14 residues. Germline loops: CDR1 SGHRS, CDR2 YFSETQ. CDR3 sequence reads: CASSLEQLNTEAFF. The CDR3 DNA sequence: TGCGCCAGCAGCTTGGAACAGCTGAACACTGAAGCTTTCTTT.

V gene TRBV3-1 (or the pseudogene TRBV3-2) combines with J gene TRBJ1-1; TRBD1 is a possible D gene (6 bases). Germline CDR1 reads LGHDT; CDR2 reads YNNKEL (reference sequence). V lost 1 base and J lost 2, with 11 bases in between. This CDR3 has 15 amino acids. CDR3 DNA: TGTGCCAGCAGCCAAGGGCGGGGGCCTAACACTGAAGCTTTCTTT. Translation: CASSQGRGPNTEAFF.

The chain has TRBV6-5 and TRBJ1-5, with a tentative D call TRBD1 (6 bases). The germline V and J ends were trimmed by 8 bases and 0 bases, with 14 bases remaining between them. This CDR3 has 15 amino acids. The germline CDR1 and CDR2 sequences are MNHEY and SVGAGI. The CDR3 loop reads CASGGHPYSNQPQHF. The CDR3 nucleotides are TGTGCCAGCGGGGGCCATCCCTATAGCAATCAGCCCCAGCATTTT.

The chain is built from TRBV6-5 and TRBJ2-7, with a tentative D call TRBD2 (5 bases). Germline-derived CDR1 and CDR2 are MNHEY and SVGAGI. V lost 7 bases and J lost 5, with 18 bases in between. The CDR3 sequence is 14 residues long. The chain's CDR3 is CASNSPERRNEQYF. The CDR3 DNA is TGTGCCAGCAATTCGCCGGAGCGGAGAAACGAGCAGTACTTC.

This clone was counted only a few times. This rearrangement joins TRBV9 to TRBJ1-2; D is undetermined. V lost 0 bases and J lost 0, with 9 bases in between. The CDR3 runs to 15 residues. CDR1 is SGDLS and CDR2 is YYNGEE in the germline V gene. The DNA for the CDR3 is TGTGCCAGCAGCGTAGACGGGGTTGCTAACTATGGCTACACCTTC. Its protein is CASSVDGVANYGYTF.

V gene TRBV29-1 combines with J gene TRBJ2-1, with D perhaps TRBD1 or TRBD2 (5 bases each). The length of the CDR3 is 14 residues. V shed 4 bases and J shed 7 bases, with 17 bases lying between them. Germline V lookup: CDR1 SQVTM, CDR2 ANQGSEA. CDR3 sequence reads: CSVGRDGILNEQFF. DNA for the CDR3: TGCAGCGTTGGTCGGGACGGAATCCTTAATGAGCAGTTCTTC.

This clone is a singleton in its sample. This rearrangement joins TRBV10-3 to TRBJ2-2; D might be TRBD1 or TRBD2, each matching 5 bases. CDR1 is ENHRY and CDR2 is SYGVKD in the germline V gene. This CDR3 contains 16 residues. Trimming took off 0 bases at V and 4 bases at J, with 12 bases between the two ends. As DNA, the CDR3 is TGTGCCATCAGTGAGTCAGCGGACACAAGCACCGGGGAGCTGTTTTTT. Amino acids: CAISESADTSTGELFF.

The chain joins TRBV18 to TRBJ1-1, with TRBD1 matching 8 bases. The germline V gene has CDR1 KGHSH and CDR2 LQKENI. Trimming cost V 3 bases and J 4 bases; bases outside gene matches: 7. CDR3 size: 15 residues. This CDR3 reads CASSPRTGYGTEAFF. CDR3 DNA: TGTGCCAGCTCACCGCGGACAGGGTATGGCACTGAAGCTTTCTTT.

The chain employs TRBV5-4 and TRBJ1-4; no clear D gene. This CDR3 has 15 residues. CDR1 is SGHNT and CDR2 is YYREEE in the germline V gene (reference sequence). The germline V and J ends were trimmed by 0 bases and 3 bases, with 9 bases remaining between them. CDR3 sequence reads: CASSLAGLANEKLFF. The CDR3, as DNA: TGTGCCAGCAGCTTGGCCGGGTTGGCTAATGAAAAACTGTTTTTT.

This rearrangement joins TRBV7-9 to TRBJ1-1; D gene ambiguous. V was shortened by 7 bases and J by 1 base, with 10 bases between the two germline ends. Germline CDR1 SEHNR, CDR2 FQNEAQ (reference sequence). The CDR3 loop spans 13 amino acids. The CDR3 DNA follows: TGTGCCAGCACCCTGACACAGAACACTGAAGCTTTCTTT. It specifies CASTLTQNTEAFF.

The CDR3 region has the DNA TGCGCCAGCAGCCAAAGGCAGACAGGGAACACTGAAGCTTTCTTT. Protein product: CASSQRQTGNTEAFF. V gene TRBV4-1 combines with J gene TRBJ1-1; D is perhaps TRBD1 (6 bases). Between the trimmed V and J ends, which lost 2 bases and 1 base, there was a span of 11 bases. Germline V CDR1 and CDR2: MGHRA, YSYEKL. CDR3 size: 15 residues.